A single sample is the source of the 7 T cell receptor beta chains below, sequenced in a study of T cells after yellow fever vaccination (dated by TCRdb to the late 2010s). This sample's treatment or condition label indicates: live attenuated yellow fever vaccine strain. Library construction relied on 5' RACE. The sequencing machine was an Illumina NovaSeq 6000. Clones were called with MiXCR by TCRdb after fastp trimmed the public reads at Q25, and only in-frame beta chains were retained. Rows matching on CDR3 protein sequence are summarized as one entry with the most common DNA and genes. The sample table lists about 320,000 distinct CDR3 sequences, about 4.5% of them with a count of one. The ten largest make up approximately 19% of the sample. Here the sequenced sample was PBMCs, taken 15 days after the yellow fever booster vaccination. The receptors were sampled from a man aged 18 to 29 who received the YFV17D yellow fever vaccine.

This clonotype has more than one count but fewer than ten. The chain carries TRBV6-1 and TRBJ1-2; a possible D gene is TRBD1 (6 bases). The CDR3 is 14 amino acids. The germline V gene has CDR1 MNHNS and CDR2 SASEGT. Between the trimmed V and J ends, which lost 2 bases and 4 bases, there was a span of 11 bases. CDR3 region: CASSESQGRYGYTF. The CDR3 nucleotides are TGTGCCAGCAGTGAATCACAGGGACGCTATGGCTACACCTTC.

This clonotype appeared many times. V and J are TRBV7-9 and TRBJ1-2; TRBD1 might be the D (5 bases). This CDR3 is built from 14 residues. Per germline, CDR1 SEHNR and CDR2 FQNEAQ (reference sequence). Trimming removed 2 bases at V and 4 bases at J, with 11 bases between. For the CDR3, the DNA is TGTGCCAGCAGCTTACAGCAGGGAGGCTATGGCTACACCTTC. It codes for CASSLQQGGYGYTF.

This chain uses TRBV20-1 with TRBJ2-1; D might be TRBD1 (5 bases). V lost 6 bases and J 0 bases, leaving 12 bases between the germline ends. In germline, CDR1 is DFQATT, CDR2 SNEGSKA (reference sequence). CDR3 size: 14 residues. The CDR3 nucleotides are TGCAGTGCCCAAGGGGTAGACTCCTACAATGAGCAGTTCTTC. This codes for CSAQGVDSYNEQFF.

This clonotype appeared a few times. The chain is built from TRBV29-1 and TRBJ1-1; TRBD1 might be the D (6 bases). From germline, CDR1 is SQVTM and CDR2 ANQGSEA. The CDR3 runs to 17 residues. V lost 5 bases, J lost 2 bases, and 24 bases lay in between. This chain's CDR3 is CSVQPSTGEGKNTEAFF. The CDR3 region has the DNA TGCAGCGTTCAACCGTCGACAGGCGAAGGGAAAAACACTGAAGCTTTCTTT.

This clonotype showed up many times. The gene calls are TRBV6-5 and TRBJ1-1, with D tentatively TRBD1 (6 bases). The CDR3 sequence is 14 residues long. The ends were cut back, 2 bases at V and 0 bases at J, with 7 bases in the middle. In germline, CDR1 is MNHEY, CDR2 SVGAGI. CDR3 sequence reads: CASSYGQLNTEAFF. In DNA, the CDR3 is TGTGCCAGCAGTTACGGACAGTTGAACACTGAAGCTTTCTTT.

This clonotype was seen many times. This rearrangement joins TRBV29-1 to TRBJ1-5; D uncertain. The CDR3 has 13 amino acids. Germline assignment: CDR1 SQVTM and CDR2 ANQGSEA. V lost 5 bases and J 0 bases, leaving 8 bases between the germline ends. CDR3 amino acids: CSVRDNSNQPQHF. The DNA of the CDR3 is TGCAGCGTTCGAGATAATAGCAATCAGCCCCAGCATTTT.

This clonotype was detected only a few times. The genes are TRBV5-5 and TRBJ2-3; D is ambiguous. The CDR3 is 14 residues long. The V end lost 0 bases, the J end lost 5 bases, and 10 bases lay between the germline ends. Germline V CDR1 and CDR2: SGHKS, YYEKEE (reference sequence). This chain's CDR3 is CASSLASWKDTQYF. The CDR3 DNA follows: TGTGCCAGCAGCTTGGCCTCATGGAAAGATACGCAGTATTTT.